This T cell receptor (beta chain) was recorded in a study of persistence of HIV-infected CD4 T cells. As to this clone: Antigen unknown.

General study results and limits: Degenerate expanded CDR3beta sequences were enriched among CMV- and Gag-responding cells.

The trim removed 0 bases at V and 4 bases at J, leaving 4 bases unmatched. The CDR3 is made up of 16 amino acids. Looked up from germline, CDR1 is MNHEY and CDR2 is SMNVEV (reference sequence). The stimulus was lysate of CMV-infected fibroblasts, around 11 ug/mL. CD40L-negative CD69-negative CD45RO-high memory CD4+ T cells were sorted as populations depleted of antigen-responding cells. PBMCs were depleted of CD8+ T cells before stimulation. This was the immunoSEQ version 4 assay in survey mode. TCRdb's table, derived via immunoSEQ multiplex PCR, lists solely in-frame clones and lacks some. The sample lists about 48,000 clones; 75% to 85% were seen once.

This clonotype was obtained from an adult man with HIV who was CMV-seropositive. The J gene is TRBJ2-7, the V gene TRBV27; 12 bases are shared with TRBD2. The sample consisted of CD4+ T cells sorted from PBMCs after 18-hour stimulation, taken from a patient who received antiretroviral therapy. CDR3 sequence reads: CASSLSTSGGLYEQYF. The CDR3 DNA reads as TGTGCCAGCAGTTTATCGACTAGCGGGGGTTTGTACGAGCAGTACTTC.